This T cell receptor (beta chain) was identified during a study of cytomegalovirus exposure and HLA in healthy donors (dated 2017 in TCRdb). Some background on the complete study: An earlier analysis of several hundred of the donors reported 276 Gb of sequence data and 117 million unique TCR beta sequences obtained from about 179 million T cells. The study was designed to test whether signatures of past pathogen exposure could be identified by cataloging public T cell receptors. Roughly 5 DR-DQ haplotypes were treated as single units for association and clustering because of strong linkage in the cohort. In an earlier analysis of 500 to 650 of the donors, high-throughput TCR beta sequencing was used to judge whether each TCR beta V gene segment behaved as functional or pseudogenic. Using immunosequencing, the study profiled T cell repertoires from 500 to 800 subjects and related those repertoires to cytomegalovirus serostatus. Across around 400 genotyped donors of the cohort, an average of about 240,000 unique TCR beta nucleotide sequences per donor were sequenced, and approximately 17% of those sequences were non-productive. The number of typed donors differed by locus: roughly 629-640 for A, B, C, DRB1 and DQB1; roughly 510 for DQA1; around 610 for DPA1; and 400 to 480 for DPB1. All discovery cohort repertoires had been generated using a single sequencing platform. In addition to the first cohort of around 670 subjects, a separate validation cohort of 120 different subjects was used. Both class I and class II loci were covered by HLA typing, at four-digit resolution. In a later genetic analysis, genome-wide SNP genotypes for about three fifths of the 666 donors were used, and that subset was treated as a discovery cohort. Of the 300 to 450 genotyped donors, 65% to 90% were placed in the genetic ancestry cluster associated with self-reported Caucasian donors. Rather than using new phenotypic data, the later analysis identified candidate immune exposures from TCR beta sequences and from how often those sequences occurred across donors. To predict cytomegalovirus infection status, the study combined high-throughput TCR immunosequencing, statistical association of individual TCRs with disease status, and machine learning. A later analysis re-analyzed previously published TCR beta repertoires from approximately 670 donors and added high-resolution HLA genotyping to study TCR occurrence patterns. Alongside the repertoire data, information on donor age, sex, ethnicity and CMV serostatus was compiled. An early release that covered about 600 HLA-typed donors contained approximately 300 gigabases of sequencing data and 70 million to 100 million unique TCR sequences.

As to this clone: Its antigen has not been determined. It has no much larger one-base neighbor in the sample; base qualities were not kept.

V loses 4 bases, J loses 6 bases, and the germline ends lie 10 bases apart. From a lookup of the germline V gene (reference sequence), CDR1 and CDR2 are SGHKS and YYEKEE. Its CDR3 holds 12 amino acids, cysteine through phenylalanine. The sequence is cut down to CDR3 DNA, 36 bases in frame from base 1. The study at large found these results: The classifier was reported to diagnose cytomegalovirus status with high specificity and sensitivity in both the original cohort and the validation cohort. Because counts were too low, fewer than 20 rarely observed V segments, including chromosome 9 orphons, were excluded from the earlier analysis of around 590 of the donors. The authors suggested that the approach could potentially be generalized to other disease states and immunological phenotypes. V-gene and J-gene trimming of TCR beta chains was associated with a missense DCLRE1C variant in a later genetic analysis, and the association was replicated in an independent cohort. A cluster of highly shared sequence variants was judged likely to be a technical artifact of the sequencing pipeline. In a later analysis, HLA-associated TCR beta chains were found to be more clonally expanded and to have lower generation probabilities than equally common non-associated chains. A later analysis associated around 16,000 TCR beta sequences with specific HLA alleles at a false discovery rate of 0.05. Linkage disequilibrium might explain the correlated functional status among segregating V segments, but an unknown experimental factor could not be ruled out. Presence/absence analyses assumed roughly uniform sequencing depth across donors, an assumption that may not hold. A total of about 180 TCR beta chains were listed by the study as associated with cytomegalovirus. In a later analysis, most CMV-associated TCR beta chains were found to appear HLA-restricted, with HLA associations seemingly driven largely by CMV exposure. The only immune exposure information available for the cohort was CMV serostatus. When HLA alleles, especially DR and DQ, strongly co-occurred, attributing TCR associations to individual alleles was difficult. In a later analysis, the rate of TCR association differed among HLA loci, with DRB1 alleles having the most associated TCRs and HLA-C alleles having the fewest. Some IMGT-functional V segments, including TRBV6-2 and TRBV6-3, could not be distinguished by the 87-base-pair reads and were therefore excluded. Several of the top co-occurrence clusters appeared to be linked to parvovirus B19, influenza, CMV and Epstein-Barr virus, according to a later analysis. HLA typing was unavailable for some donors at each locus, so association tests used only the typed subset. In a later genetic analysis, fewer N-insertions in productive TCRs were reported among donors in an Asian-associated ancestry cluster than the roughly 640-donor mean. In vitro tests confirmed that a few of the cytomegalovirus-associated TCR beta chains recognize cytomegalovirus antigens. While some public TCRs were present in many individuals, most TCR sequences turned up only very rarely across donors. A further reported finding was that TCR beta sequences accurately predicted the HLA-A and HLA-B alleles for most subjects in the first cohort. Only TCR beta chains were sequenced in this cohort, and the absence of alpha or paired-chain data limited detectable features. In an earlier analysis of roughly 560 of the donors, most TCR beta V segments were observed in productive rearrangements about 90% or about 30% of the time, broadly matching IMGT annotations.

The receptor library was made with the immunoSEQ multiplex PCR assay. A mixture of 60 forward primers for TCR Vbeta segments and 13 reverse primers for TCR Jbeta segments was used in the multiplex PCR. Amplification of the CDR3 region of rearranged TCR beta genes was performed with a multiplex PCR assay on genomic DNA. The amplified TCR beta libraries were sequenced on the Illumina HiSeq System as 87-base-pair reads. Per the source publication's procedure: Across the 666 repertoires, a later analysis counted tens of millions of unique TCR beta chains, 9.5 million to 12 million of which were shared by at least two donors. Raw reads were error-corrected and collapsed into unique sequences with a nearest-neighbor algorithm that merged closely related sequences to remove PCR and sequencing errors. CDR3 sequences were aligned to IMGT reference sequences to assign V, D and J gene segments. For a sequence to be retained, a match of at least six nucleotides was required to both a V gene segment and a J gene segment. A rearrangement counted as productive if the CDR3 had no stop codons and remained in frame with V and J, and every other rearrangement counted as non-productive. CDR3 was defined by IMGT convention, running from the second conserved V-encoded cysteine to the conserved J-encoded phenylalanine. The earlier analysis of a few hundred of the donors excluded any sequence lacking an unambiguous match to a single V gene segment. In an earlier analysis of approximately 610 of the donors, V segments were called functional above 56.7% productive rearrangements and were called segregating when the between-donor standard deviation exceeded 5%. A statistical classification framework was built for diagnosing cytomegalovirus status from the catalog of TCR beta chain sequences. In a later analysis, TCR nucleotide sequences were compared against IMGT/GENE-DB human TR gene sequences so that V and J genes could be assigned. The TCRdist pipeline was used in a later analysis to assign CDR3 sequences and most-parsimonious VDJ recombination scenarios. In a later analysis, each TCR beta chain was defined by its CDR3 amino acid sequence together with its V-gene family, and reads without a unique V-gene family were excluded. In a later analysis, approximately 590 highly shared, low-generation-probability nucleotide sequences were removed to address suspected cross-contamination and a sequencing artifact. For each public chain, a later analysis derived a clonal expansion index from normalized ranks of inferred template counts within each repertoire. In a later analysis, generation probabilities were computed using a VDJ recombination model fitted to out-of-frame rearrangements, and the results were checked against IGoR. A later analysis scored TCR-TCR, TCR-HLA and TCR-CMV co-occurrence with hypergeometric tests, applying a repertoire-size bias correction to TCR pairs. A later analysis estimated false discovery rates by permuting HLA or CMV assignments 20 times. A later analysis grouped co-occurring TCRs with DBSCAN, adding TCRdist sequence similarity when clustering within HLA-allele-positive subsets. For co-occurrence clustering, repertoires with fewer than 30,000 or more than 120,000 public chains were excluded, along with about five repertoires with anomalous nucleotide sharing. TCRdb limited this immuneACCESS table to in-frame rearrangements with V and J called. A share of clones is missing; checked studies link under half to unresolved V genes, and the rest is unexplained. That table gives V, J and clone size, and the DNA gave D and trimming. This sample gives roughly 150,000 clones in total; 80% to 85% of them show up just once. The ten most abundant clones make up 7% to 9% of the sample.

The cohort consisted of fewer than 700 healthy bone marrow donors. Cohort members were all nominally healthy when sampled, although unrecorded immune exposures were likely present. The donor was CMV seropositive and belonged to the group of some 290 seropositive cohort members. Each donor provided a peripheral blood sample, and peripheral blood mononuclear cells were used for TCR beta sequencing. Genomic DNA was extracted from the blood cell samples with the Qiagen DNeasy Blood Extraction Kit. This receptor was obtained from a male donor in good health and CMV-seropositive. The rearranged chain carries TRBV5-5 and TRBJ1-1, with the D gene not clear enough to name. Source material: PBMCs. The CDR3 in this case is CASSPAGSEAFF. Here is the DNA: TGTGCCAGCAGCCCGGCGGGTTCTGAAGCTTTCTTT.